A selection of T cell receptor beta chains follows, all from one sample in a study of blood T cell repertoires in COVID-19. Produced via immunoSEQ multiplex PCR; TCRdb's table is partial and in-frame only. This table holds roughly 40,000 clones, approximately 89% found once. The sequencing sample was made of peripheral blood. The source of these receptors is a woman in her 70s with acute or convalescent COVID-19. Each CDR3 is given with its conserved first and last residue.

V gene	J gene	CDR3 protein
TRBV5-1	TRBJ2-1	CASSFEGATLNEQFF
TRBV19	TRBJ2-1	CASSTVAVVNNEQFF
TRBV10-3	TRBJ2-5	CAISVPGQETQYF
TRBV19	TRBJ1-2	CASSIGPGQTIYGYTF
TRBV2	TRBJ1-1	CASIVRNTEAFF
TRBV14	TRBJ2-3	CASSHLRGSNRDTQYF
TRBV2	TRBJ1-4	CASSQRQGNEKLFF
TRBV18	TRBJ2-1	CASSPTQGSYNEQFF
TRBV10-2	TRBJ2-5	CASRGPRGGQETQYF
TRBV6-6	TRBJ2-3	CASRTGSTDTQYF
TRBV12-3/TRBV12-4	TRBJ2-1	CASRYEGFNEQFF
TRBV6-5	TRBJ2-5	CASRGDRERETQYF
TRBV23-1	TRBJ1-5	CASKRGRQPQHF
TRBV6-2/TRBV6-3	TRBJ1-2	CASSYVDSSNGYTF
TRBV7-9	TRBJ1-1	CASSPNQGQLEAFF
TRBV2	TRBJ2-1	CASEKDRVYNEQFF
TRBV20-1	TRBJ2-1	CSASGLAAEQFF
TRBV5-1	TRBJ2-1	CASSLGYRGNEQFF
TRBV4-2	TRBJ1-1	CASSLRDRGYNTEAFF
TRBV5-5	TRBJ1-1	CASSFTPEPPSRDTEAFF
TRBV7-2	TRBJ2-5	CASSLTGLGLQKETQYF
TRBV28	TRBJ1-1	CATNQVLEAFF
TRBV10-2	TRBJ2-3	CASSDAGRGTDTQYF
TRBV29-1	TRBJ1-5	CSVEEGGKPQHF
TRBV18	TRBJ1-2	CASSPLVFHGYTF
TRBV6-5	TRBJ2-5	CASSRPGSRETQYF
TRBV9	TRBJ1-1	CASEAGDMNTEAFF
TRBV3-1/TRBV3-2	TRBJ2-3	CASSRRGGRPEDTQYF
TRBV7-8	TRBJ2-3	CASSLFLEHGRVPDTQYF
TRBV7-2	TRBJ2-1	CASSLEAGVYNEQFF
TRBV10-3	TRBJ2-3	CAISDPSSGGGSTDTQYF
TRBV5-1	TRBJ1-4	CASSAITGVGEKLFF
TRBV19	TRBJ1-1	CASITGQNTNEAFF
TRBV5-1	TRBJ2-3	CASSVRLAGGPTDTQYF
TRBV4-2	TRBJ1-1	CASSQVIWVDREGVPNTEAFF
TRBV7-2	TRBJ2-5	CASSLVAGALQETQYF
TRBV14	TRBJ1-4	CASSKRGEKEKLFF
TRBV11-2	TRBJ2-2	CASSLLAGWAGPGELFF
TRBV3-1/TRBV3-2	TRBJ1-2	CASSHTSVESYGYTF
TRBV24-1	TRBJ2-5	CATSEPGGAGKETQYF
TRBV18	TRBJ1-1	CASSPYPRAEAFF
TRBV2	TRBJ2-3	CASPRRGLLADTQYF
TRBV3-1/TRBV3-2	TRBJ2-2	CASSARLAGTNTGELFF
TRBV4-2	TRBJ2-3	CASSQDRGTDTQYF
TRBV6-2/TRBV6-3	TRBJ2-3	CASSSHQGTAQYF
TRBV9	TRBJ2-3	CASSGSGSTGDTQYF
TRBV24-1	TRBJ2-1	CATSDPGLAGIYEQFF
TRBV3-1/TRBV3-2	TRBJ1-2	CASSPLQGDSGYTF
TRBV30	TRBJ1-5	CAWSQGHQPQHF
TRBV3-1/TRBV3-2	TRBJ2-3	CASSQDLSGGTDTQYF
TRBV6-5	TRBJ1-2	CASTAGGYGYTF
TRBV6-2/TRBV6-3	TRBJ2-1	CASSPTISSYNEQFF
TRBV6-1	TRBJ1-6	CASSEVTGNNSPLHF
TRBV19	TRBJ1-1	CASSNLRGTQGFPEAFF
TRBV21-1	TRBJ1-2	CASNPTDDYGYTF
TRBV29-1	TRBJ1-5	CSVGGTGANQPQHF
TRBV27	TRBJ1-6	CASSLAVGATALHF